The 26 T cell receptor beta chains below come from one sample, sequenced in a study of human T cells and chemical hapten exposure. Documented time point: patch test 1, 2 weeks after DPC sensitization. Indicated treatment: therapeutic diphenylcyclopropenone sensitization with weekly scalp DPC. TCRdb itself ran the RACE reads through MiXCR, one entry per CDR3 protein. The table lists fewer than 130,000 distinct CDR3 sequences, 11% of them singletons. The material sequenced was whole blood, taken in connection with sensitization to the hapten diphenylcyclopropenone (DPC). All receptors derive from a woman between 35 and 50 years old with alopecia areata. Some clones in this sample may be carry-over from other donors' samples.

CDR3 coding DNA: TGTGCCAGCAGGGTCGGGACAAGTTACGAGCAGTACTTC. Its protein is CASRVGTSYEQYF. The chain combines TRBV6-1 with TRBJ2-7, with D possibly TRBD1 on 6 matching bases. The CDR3 consists of 13 residues. Trimming cost V 6 bases and J 4 bases, with 13 bases left between them. Per germline, CDR1 MNHNS and CDR2 SASEGT.

This clonotype was recorded many times. This rearrangement joins TRBV20-1 to TRBJ1-1; tentative D call: TRBD1 (6 bases). This CDR3 contains 14 residues. Germline V gene lookup returns CDR1 DFQATT and CDR2 SNEGSKA (reference sequence). Between the trimmed V and J ends, which lost 3 bases and 1 base, there was a span of 12 bases. The CDR3 DNA reads TGCAGTGCTAGTCAGGGGCCAGCGAACACTGAAGCTTTCTTT. Protein: CSASQGPANTEAFF.

This clonotype was counted a few times. The chain employs TRBV18 and TRBJ1-5; D possibly corresponds to TRBD1 (5 bases). This CDR3 has 15 residues. V was cut by 5 bases and J by 3 bases, with 14 bases left in between. Germline V lookup: CDR1 KGHSH, CDR2 LQKENI. As DNA, the CDR3 is TGTGCCAGCTCATTCCGGGACGGACTCAATCAGCCCCAGCATTTT. Encoded protein: CASSFRDGLNQPQHF.

V and J are TRBV28 and TRBJ1-2, with D perhaps TRBD1 (5 bases). Per the germline V gene, CDR1 is MDHEN and CDR2 is SYDVKM. This CDR3 is 12 amino acids long. V dropped 10 bases and J dropped 5 bases, with 14 bases sitting between them. CDR3: CATTDSVYGYTF. The CDR3 nucleotides are TGTGCCACCACCGACAGCGTTTATGGCTACACCTTC.

This clonotype was picked up many times. This CDR3 is CASSEQGGSNQPQHF. CDR3 nucleotide sequence: TGTGCCAGCAGTGAACAGGGGGGCAGCAATCAGCCCCAGCATTTT. The J gene is TRBJ1-5, the V gene TRBV2; 7 bases fit TRBD1. The V gene end was trimmed by 2 bases and the J gene end by 1 base; junction bases not matched to a gene: 2. CDR1 is SNHLY and CDR2 is FYNNEI in the germline V gene. There are 15 residues in the CDR3.

This clonotype was recorded a few times. The V call is TRBV11-3, the J call TRBJ2-7; 7 positions agree with TRBD1. The CDR3 spans 15 residues. Unmatched junction bases numbered 10, after V lost 1 base and J lost 7 bases. CDR1 and CDR2 (germline): SGHNT, YENEEA. This CDR3 is CASSLAVQGMGEQYF. DNA for the CDR3: TGTGCCAGCAGCTTAGCGGTACAGGGGATGGGGGAGCAGTACTTC.

The chain joins TRBV24-1 to TRBJ1-1, with 8 bases that match TRBD1. Germline CDR1 reads KGHDR; CDR2 reads SFDVKD. This CDR3 comprises 15 residues. With 3 bases clipped from V and 1 base from J, the junction kept 3 bases outside the gene matches. The CDR3 reads CATSDPGQGNTEAFF. In DNA form, the CDR3 reads TGTGCCACCAGTGATCCCGGACAGGGGAACACTGAAGCTTTCTTT.

This clonotype was detected only a few times. The V gene is TRBV7-7, the J gene TRBJ2-5, with D perhaps TRBD1 (7 bases). The CDR3 consists of 15 residues. V was pared by 4 bases and J by 4 bases, with 16 bases between. Germline V gives CDR1 SSHAT, CDR2 FNYEAQ (reference sequence). CDR3 amino acids: CASSSRAGGGETQYF. The CDR3 DNA follows: TGTGCCAGCAGCTCAAGGGCAGGGGGAGGAGAGACCCAGTACTTC.

V is TRBV6-2 or TRBV6-3 and J is TRBJ1-5; 8 positions match TRBD1. V was clipped by 6 bases and J by 0 bases; unmatched bases: 4. Germline V CDR1 and CDR2: MNHEY, SVGEGT. The CDR3 is 15 residues long. The CDR3: CASRPTGGSNQPQHF. CDR3 nucleotide sequence: TGTGCCAGCAGACCTACAGGGGGTAGCAATCAGCCCCAGCATTTT.

The CDR3 sequence: CASSERPYSGNTIYF. CDR3 DNA: TGTGCCAGCAGTGAGCGGCCCTACTCTGGAAACACCATATATTTT. V gene TRBV6-1 combines with J gene TRBJ1-3; D gene uncertain. CDR1 is MNHNS, CDR2 SASEGT, per germline. The CDR3 loop spans 15 amino acids. The ends were cut back, 3 bases at V and 0 bases at J, with 9 bases in the middle.

This clonotype was detected many times. It is likely a read error, because the conserved phenylalanine at the end of the CDR3 is missing. The V gene is TRBV7-2, the J gene TRBJ2-1; 12 bases fit TRBD2. The CDR3 is 15 residues long. Trimming removed 2 bases from V and 4 bases from J; junction bases left unmatched: 0. Looked up from germline, CDR1 is SGHTA and CDR2 is FQGNSA. The CDR3 sequence is CASSLTSGGYNEQFL. The CDR3 DNA sequence: TGTGCCAGCAGCTTAACTAGCGGGGGGTACAATGAGCAGTTCCTC.

V is TRBV29-1 and J is TRBJ2-5; 7 nucleotides match TRBD2. The CDR3 spans 14 residues. In germline, CDR1 is SQVTM, CDR2 ANQGSEA. The V segment lost 2 bases and the J segment 5 bases; nucleotides outside the gene matches: 8. CDR3 residues: CSVEYGSGMETQYF. In nucleotides, the CDR3 is TGCAGCGTTGAATATGGGAGCGGGATGGAGACCCAGTACTTC.

This clonotype was counted at least ten times. The rearrangement links TRBV6-5 to TRBJ1-2; D uncertain. V lost 5 bases and J lost 8, with 15 bases in between. The CDR3 totals 13 residues. Germline CDR1 is MNHEY and CDR2 is SVGAGI. The CDR3 region is CASSEGFLRGYTF. The CDR3 bases are TGTGCCAGCAGTGAGGGATTTCTGCGGGGCTACACCTTC.

The table lists this clonotype with many counts. The chain recombines TRBV7-6 with TRBJ2-3; TRBD1 matches 10 bases. The V segment lost 4 bases and the J segment 4 bases; nucleotides outside the gene matches: 11. Germline V gene data show CDR1 as SGHVS and CDR2 as FNYEAQ. This CDR3 is 17 amino acids long. DNA for the CDR3: TGTGCCAGCAGCTCGGGCCTCCGGGACAGGGGTGCAGATACGCAGTATTTT. It specifies CASSSGLRDRGADTQYF.

This clonotype came up many times. The chain recombines TRBV6-2 or TRBV6-3 with TRBJ1-5; a possible D gene is TRBD1 (6 bases). The CDR3 is made up of 14 amino acids. V gave up 2 bases and J gave up 7 bases, with 12 bases separating them. Germline V gene lookup returns CDR1 MNHEY and CDR2 SVGEGT. This CDR3 is CASSYVDRRQPQHF. The DNA of the CDR3 is TGTGCCAGCAGTTACGTCGACAGGCGGCAGCCCCAGCATTTT.

The chain uses TRBV9 and TRBJ2-1; TRBD2 matches at 8 bases. The V gene's germline CDR1 is SGDLS and CDR2 YYNGEE. The CDR3 has 15 residues. V lost 4 bases and J lost 8; bases outside the gene matches: 11. The CDR3: CASSPAGGPGHEQFF. DNA for the CDR3: TGTGCCAGCAGCCCTGCGGGAGGACCCGGGCATGAGCAGTTCTTC.

The chain employs TRBV5-5 and TRBJ2-2; D possibly matches TRBD1 or TRBD2 (6 bases each). Per the germline V gene, CDR1 is SGHKS and CDR2 is YYEKEE (reference sequence). V was shortened by 1 base and J by 3 bases, with 13 bases between the two germline ends. The CDR3 has 16 residues. For the CDR3, the DNA is TGTGCCAGCAGCTTGTGGGGGCGGGGAGACACCGGGGAGCTGTTTTTT. Amino acid sequence: CASSLWGRGDTGELFF.

The table lists this clonotype with a few counts. The chain carries TRBV4-3 and TRBJ1-1; weak D call: TRBD1 (5 bases). The germline V gene encodes CDR1 LGHNA and CDR2 YSLEER. V dropped 0 bases and J dropped 0 bases, with 11 bases sitting between them. The CDR3 is made up of 16 amino acids. The CDR3 DNA reads as TGCGCCAGCAGCCAAGATCGGGCAGGGATGAACACTGAAGCTTTCTTT. This codes for CASSQDRAGMNTEAFF.

This clonotype was seen many times. The chain couples TRBV28 to TRBJ2-2, with D possibly called TRBD1 or TRBD2 (5 bases each). Germline V lookup: CDR1 MDHEN, CDR2 SYDVKM. V lost 4 bases and J lost 4, with 19 bases in between. The CDR3 consists of 17 residues. CDR3 sequence reads: CASSSYRGRSGTGELFF. DNA of the CDR3: TGTGCCAGCAGTTCTTATAGGGGCCGCAGCGGCACCGGGGAGCTGTTTTTT.

The chain carries TRBV27 and TRBJ2-1; 9 bases agree with TRBD1. The CDR3 length is 15 residues. Germline assignment: CDR1 MNHEY and CDR2 SMNVEV (reference sequence). V was clipped by 4 bases and J by 9 bases; unmatched bases: 10. The CDR3 loop is CASSSPGQGSIEQFF. The CDR3 DNA sequence: TGTGCCAGCAGTTCGCCGGGACAGGGATCCATTGAGCAGTTCTTC.

This clonotype was seen at least ten times. The chain employs TRBV12-3 or TRBV12-4 and TRBJ1-6; D not certain. The CDR3 loop spans 14 amino acids. Trimming shortened V by 1 base and J by 4 bases, and 5 bases separated the two germline ends. As DNA, the CDR3 is TGTGCCAGCAGTTTAGATCGGTATAATTCACCCCTCCACTTT. This gives the protein CASSLDRYNSPLHF.

The chain employs TRBV4-3 and TRBJ1-2; weak D call: TRBD1 (5 bases). This CDR3 has 15 amino acids. Germline CDR1 is LGHNA and CDR2 is YSLEER. Trimming left V 1 base short and J 7 bases short, with 16 bases between. In DNA, the CDR3 is TGCGCCAGCAGCCAAGGTGAGGGGCGAACCTCTGGCTACACCTTC. This translates into CASSQGEGRTSGYTF.

Ten or more counts support this clonotype. The chain couples TRBV3-1 to TRBJ1-1, with D possibly being TRBD1 (6 bases). This CDR3 has 16 residues. The germline gives CDR1 LGHDT, CDR2 YNNKEL (reference sequence). Trimming took off 1 base at V and 1 base at J, with 13 bases between the two ends. The CDR3 reads CASSQGTAPGNTEAFF. In nucleotides, the CDR3 is TGTGCCAGCAGCCAAGGGACAGCCCCTGGGAACACTGAAGCTTTCTTT.

This clonotype appeared many times. The chain uses TRBV4-2 and TRBJ1-5, with D perhaps matching TRBD1 (6 bases). The CDR3 loop spans 15 amino acids. Germline V gene data show CDR1 as LGHNA and CDR2 as YNFKEQ. V was pared by 3 bases and J by 7 bases, with 16 bases between. This chain's CDR3 is CASSQAGEGGQPQHF. As DNA, the CDR3 is TGTGCCAGCAGCCAGGCAGGGGAGGGCGGGCAGCCCCAGCATTTT.

The table lists this clonotype with a few counts. The V call is TRBV18, the J call TRBJ2-7, with 10 bases lining up with TRBD2. The ends lost 8 bases at V and 5 bases at J; junction bases unmatched: 6. Germline CDR1 reads KGHSH; CDR2 reads LQKENI. The CDR3 is made up of 13 amino acids. The CDR3 loop is CASQAGGSHEQYF. The CDR3 DNA follows: TGTGCCAGCCAAGCGGGGGGGTCGCACGAGCAGTACTTC.

The chain recombines TRBV18 with TRBJ2-5, with 14 bases lining up with TRBD2. V lost 0 bases, J lost 1 base, and 1 base stayed unmatched. The CDR3 covers 17 residues. CDR1 and CDR2 from the germline V gene are KGHSH and LQKENI. Written as DNA, the CDR3 is TGTGCCAGCTCACCACCCGGACTAGCGGGAGGCCAAGAGACCCAGTACTTC. Its protein product is CASSPPGLAGGQETQYF.